This TCR beta chain was documented in a study of T cell changes during pregnancy in multiple sclerosis. TCRdb's copy holds only in-frame clones and misses some; the assay was immunoSEQ multiplex PCR. This table holds some 30,000 clones, 89% found once. The receptor was isolated from a female donor with multiple sclerosis, enrolled in a pregnancy study. The sequencing here drew on CD8+ T cells from peripheral blood mononuclear cells, taken in the second trimester of pregnancy.

The DNA for the CDR3 is TGCGCCAGCAGCCAAGACCTGGCAGGGGGCGAAGAGACCCAGTACTTC. Translating gives CASSQDLAGGEETQYF. The chain has TRBV4-3 and TRBJ2-5; 8 nucleotides align to TRBD1. Germline V lookup: CDR1 LGHNA, CDR2 YSLEER. The CDR3 extends over 16 amino acids. V trimming: 0 bases; J trimming: 3 bases; junction bases outside the gene matches: 6.